One and the same sample provided the 20 T cell receptor beta chains below, sequenced in a study of early T cells in non-severe SARS-CoV-2 infection. TCRdb called the 5' RACE reads again in MiXCR, with one record for every CDR3 protein. The sample shows 45,000 to 50,000 distinct CDR3 sequences, 6.2% of them seen only once. The source material was whole blood, sampled at baseline. These receptors all come from an adult who was a healthcare worker with PCR-confirmed SARS-CoV-2 infection or an uninfected control (not recorded which).

This clonotype was observed a single time. The rearrangement joins TRBV20-1 to TRBJ2-3, with 10 bases identical to TRBD1. J was trimmed by 6 bases and V by 5 bases; bases with no gene match: 8. Germline loops: CDR1 DFQATT, CDR2 SNEGSKA (reference sequence). CDR3 length: 14 residues. In nucleotides, the CDR3 is TGCAGTGCTTCACCGGGACAGGGGTATGATACGCAGTATTTT. Translation: CSASPGQGYDTQYF.

The genes are TRBV4-2 and TRBJ2-3; D may be TRBD2 (6 bases). V was cut by 0 bases and J by 1 base, with 11 bases left in between. Germline values: CDR1 LGHNA, CDR2 YNFKEQ. The length of the CDR3 is 16 residues. This chain's CDR3 is CASSQEVGSGTDTQYF. CDR3 DNA sequence: TGTGCCAGCAGCCAAGAGGTCGGGAGTGGCACAGATACGCAGTATTTT.

This clonotype was counted between two and nine times. The V call is TRBV7-2, the J call TRBJ2-5; the match to TRBD2 covers 8 bases. The V and J ends lost 1 base and 13 bases, in that order; junction bases with no gene match: 11. Germline CDR1 reads SGHTA; CDR2 reads FQGNSA. This CDR3 has 14 residues. The CDR3 nucleotides are TGTGCCAGCAGCTTAGGACTAAGCGGGAGAGGTTTGTACTTC. Encoded protein: CASSLGLSGRGLYF.

Note on this clonotype: With a much larger clone just one base away, this may be a read error. The conserved final phenylalanine or tryptophan is absent from the CDR3, which likely points to a read error. The chain links TRBV20-1 to TRBJ2-1, with 8 bases aligning to TRBD1. Germline values: CDR1 DFQATT, CDR2 SNEGSKA (reference sequence). This CDR3 region has 14 residues. Losses at the gene ends were 6 bases for V and 6 bases for J; bases not matched to a gene: 10. Here the CDR3 DNA reads TGCAGTGCCCAATCAGGACAGGGTTCCAATGAGCAGTTCCTC. Protein product: CSAQSGQGSNEQFL.

This clonotype appeared a few times. V gene TRBV7-8 combines with J gene TRBJ2-3; unclear D gene. Germline assignment: CDR1 SGHVS and CDR2 FQNEAQ. V lost 3 bases to trimming and J lost 6 bases, with 7 bases between them. The CDR3 is made up of 12 amino acids. The CDR3 nucleotides are TGTGCCAGCAGCTTGGCGGAGGATACGCAGTATTTT. Its protein product is CASSLAEDTQYF.

This clonotype was counted ten times or more. The chain is built from TRBV6-2 or TRBV6-3 and TRBJ1-2; D remains unclear. CDR1 and CDR2 from the germline V gene are MNHEY and SVGEGT. V gave up 7 bases and J gave up 2 bases, with 14 bases separating them. This CDR3 region has 14 residues. The CDR3 sequence: CASIPSVRNYGYTF. The CDR3 region has the DNA TGTGCCAGCATCCCATCAGTCAGGAACTATGGCTACACCTTC.

This clonotype was seen many times. The chain carries TRBV7-9 and TRBJ1-6; D not resolved. In germline, CDR1 is SEHNR, CDR2 FQNEAQ (reference sequence). This CDR3 spans 14 amino acids. Trimming shortened V by 2 bases and J by 14 bases, and 16 bases separated the two germline ends. As DNA, the CDR3 is TGTGCCAGCAGCTTACCGGTCAGCCGTTCCACCCTCCACTTT. Amino acid sequence: CASSLPVSRSTLHF.

In DNA, the CDR3 is TGTGCCAGCAGTACCCAGGGGAGAATGACGCAGTATTTT. Translated: CASSTQGRMTQYF. The J gene is TRBJ2-3, the V gene TRBV27, with D perhaps matching TRBD1 (6 bases). Per germline, CDR1 MNHEY and CDR2 SMNVEV (reference sequence). The length of the CDR3 is 13 residues. Trimming removed 5 bases from V and 9 bases from J, with 15 bases in between.

V usage is TRBV28 and J usage is TRBJ1-6; D gene unclear. Trimming took off 7 bases at V and 1 base at J, with 11 bases between the two ends. Germline V CDR1 and CDR2: MDHEN, SYDVKM. The CDR3 extends over 15 amino acids. The CDR3 coding sequence is TGTGCCAGCAACGGAGGAGGTTCCTATAATTCACCCCTCCACTTT. Its translation is CASNGGGSYNSPLHF.

This clonotype has only a few counts. The rearrangement uses TRBV28 and TRBJ2-7, with D hard to call. The CDR3 has 14 residues. Germline CDR1 MDHEN, CDR2 SYDVKM. V dropped 6 bases and J dropped 1 base, with 13 bases sitting between them. In DNA, the CDR3 is TGTGCCAGCAGAACCGTTGAGACATCCTACGAGCAGTACTTC. Protein: CASRTVETSYEQYF.

This clonotype was recorded many times. The chain combines TRBV20-1 with TRBJ2-1; D unclear. The V and J ends lost 1 base and 1 base respectively, with 11 bases between them. The CDR3 length is 15 residues. CDR1 DFQATT and CDR2 SNEGSKA come from the germline V gene (reference sequence). The CDR3 sequence is CSARARVRSYNEQFF. CDR3 coding DNA: TGCAGTGCTAGAGCCCGGGTTAGATCCTACAATGAGCAGTTCTTC.

This chain links TRBV4-1 with TRBJ2-3; D is possibly TRBD1 (6 bases). The CDR3 sequence is 15 residues long. CDR1 and CDR2 (germline): MGHRA, YSYEKL. V gave up 3 bases and J gave up 0 bases, with 10 bases separating them. In DNA, the CDR3 is TGCGCCAGCAGCCACGCGGACAGAAGCACAGATACGCAGTATTTT. Translating it yields CASSHADRSTDTQYF.

The DNA of the CDR3 is TGTGCCAGCAGCCCACAGGGGGCCCGTGGGGAGCTGTTTTTT. Amino acids: CASSPQGARGELFF. The genes are TRBV11-3 and TRBJ2-2; 9 nucleotides agree with TRBD1. Germline loops: CDR1 SGHNT, CDR2 YENEEA. This CDR3 contains 14 residues. The V segment lost 5 bases and the J segment 8 bases; nucleotides outside the gene matches: 6.

This clonotype was detected only a few times. The chain is built from TRBV4-3 and TRBJ2-3; the match to TRBD1 covers 10 bases. Germline CDR1 LGHNA, CDR2 YSLEER. The length of the CDR3 is 22 residues. V lost 0 bases and J lost 0; bases outside the gene matches: 18. The CDR3 spells CASSQEYRTWTGGDSSTDTQYF. The CDR3 nucleotides are TGCGCCAGCAGCCAAGAATACCGTACCTGGACAGGGGGAGATTCTAGCACAGATACGCAGTATTTT.

This chain uses TRBV7-9 with TRBJ1-2; D is perhaps TRBD1 (5 bases). The CDR3 extends over 13 amino acids. Germline assignment: CDR1 SEHNR and CDR2 FQNEAQ (reference sequence). V lost 5 bases to trimming and J lost 6 bases, with 13 bases between them. The CDR3 DNA reads TGTGCCAGCAGCCCGCCAGGGATTCATGGCTACACCTTC. Protein product: CASSPPGIHGYTF.

This clonotype has only a few counts. The chain is built from TRBV6-2 or TRBV6-3 and TRBJ1-1; D remains ambiguous. The germline CDR1 and CDR2 sequences are MNHEY and SVGEGT. The CDR3 has 11 residues. V lost 8 bases and J lost 0, with 4 bases in between. CDR3 bases: TGTGCCAGCCAGGTGAACACTGAAGCTTTCTTT. Its protein is CASQVNTEAFF.

This clonotype was seen a few times. This sequence joins TRBV20-1 and TRBJ2-1; D remains unclear. Germline loops: CDR1 DFQATT, CDR2 SNEGSKA (reference sequence). Trimming took 5 bases from V and 4 from J, leaving 9 bases between them. CDR3 length: 12 residues. CDR3 DNA sequence: TGCAGTGCTGCCCCTAGGTACAATGAGCAGTTCTTC. It translates to CSAAPRYNEQFF.

This clonotype was detected ten times or more. The chain is built from TRBV6-6 and TRBJ2-1; 10 bases are shared with TRBD2. There are 17 residues in the CDR3. Germline V gene lookup returns CDR1 MNHNY and CDR2 SVGAGI (reference sequence). V was pared by 6 bases and J by 0 bases, with 8 bases of the junction left unmatched. The CDR3 loop is CASRTPAGGSSYNEQFF. CDR3 nucleotides: TGTGCCAGCAGGACGCCAGCGGGAGGGAGCTCCTACAATGAGCAGTTCTTC.

There are a few counts of this clonotype. The chain uses TRBV5-4 and TRBJ2-2, with D hard to call. Germline assignment: CDR1 SGHNT and CDR2 YYREEE (reference sequence). The CDR3 has 15 amino acids. V shed 4 bases and J shed 4 bases, with 14 bases lying between them. CDR3 DNA sequence: TGTGCCAGCAGCCCAGGTCACGCGAGCACCGGGGAGCTGTTTTTT. As protein: CASSPGHASTGELFF.

This clonotype was observed at least ten times. The rearrangement joins TRBV28 to TRBJ2-7, with 11 bases that match TRBD2. CDR3 length equals 16 residues. Per germline, CDR1 MDHEN and CDR2 SYDVKM. V lost 6 bases to trimming and J lost 9 bases; unmatched junction nucleotides: 16. CDR3 region: CASSWGLADFNWRQYF. The CDR3 DNA reads TGTGCCAGCAGCTGGGGACTAGCGGATTTTAACTGGCGGCAGTACTTC.